A single sample gave rise to the 18 T cell receptor beta chains below, sequenced in a study of blood T cells in healthy people across ages. Through a sample-barcoded 5' primer and a J-beta primer mix, a second PCR was run for roughly 7 to 12 cycles. TCRdb re-derived calls from the 5' RACE reads in MiXCR, one entry per CDR3 protein. The sample consists of some 760,000 distinct CDR3 sequences, just under 25% of them appearing once. These data also featured in a second study, about T cells of mothers and their children.

Sequenced material: blood. These TCRs come from a boy aged 10-17 years in good health.

The genes are TRBV7-9 and TRBJ2-3; weak D call: TRBD2 (5 bases). Between the trimmed V and J ends, which lost 5 bases and 8 bases, there was a span of 11 bases. The CDR3 loop spans 12 amino acids. Germline-derived CDR1 and CDR2 are SEHNR and FQNEAQ (reference sequence). DNA for the CDR3: TGTGCCAGCAGCCAGTTAGAGGGTACGCAGTATTTT. Amino acid sequence: CASSQLEGTQYF.

This clonotype was seen more than once but under ten times. One junction end disagrees with the germline gene, perhaps due to a read error. The chain's CDR3 is CATSRPPTDATNEKLFF. The CDR3, as DNA: TGTGCCACCAGCAGGCCGCCGACAGATGCAACTAATGAAAAACTGTTTTTT. This chain uses TRBV7-8 with TRBJ1-4; weak D call: TRBD1 (5 bases). CDR1 is SGHVS, CDR2 FQNEAQ, per germline. The CDR3 has 17 residues.

V is TRBV23-1 and J is TRBJ2-4, with no clear D. TRBV23-1 carries the ORF label, with uncertain function. This CDR3 has 14 amino acids. V was trimmed by 8 bases and J by 8 bases, leaving 19 bases between them. The CDR3 loop is CASVRTSGFHIQYF. CDR3 sequence (DNA): TGCGCCAGCGTCAGGACCTCCGGGTTCCACATTCAGTACTTC.

The chain couples TRBV7-8 to TRBJ2-5; D remains unclear. The J call may be incorrect, as the DNA end agrees better with TRBJ2-7. Germline CDR1 is SGHVS and CDR2 is FQNEAQ. CDR3 length: 13 residues. In nucleotides, the CDR3 is TGTGCCAGCAGCCAAGAGAGTACCTACGAGCAGTACTTC. Its translation: CASSQESTYEQYF.

The rearrangement uses TRBV6-1 and TRBJ1-1; possibly TRBD1 for D (5 bases). Germline CDR1 MNHNS, CDR2 SASEGT. The ends were cut back, 4 bases at V and 0 bases at J, with 15 bases in the middle. This CDR3 region has 16 residues. The CDR3 loop reads CASSGPGPSMNTEAFF. The CDR3 DNA is TGTGCCAGCAGTGGACCGGGACCTTCTATGAACACTGAAGCTTTCTTT.

Only a few counts were recorded for this clonotype. The gene calls are TRBV28 and TRBJ2-3; unclear D gene. The V gene lost 2 bases and the J gene lost 6 bases, with 21 bases spanning the gap. Germline CDR1 is MDHEN and CDR2 is SYDVKM. The CDR3 length is 17 residues. The CDR3: CASSLGREKVIRDTQYF. In DNA, the CDR3 is TGTGCCAGCAGTTTAGGGCGAGAGAAGGTCATTCGTGATACGCAGTATTTT.

This clonotype occurred a few times. The genes are TRBV6-5 and TRBJ1-1; a weak D match, TRBD1 (6 bases). From germline, CDR1 is MNHEY and CDR2 SVGAGI. V gave up 4 bases and J gave up 0 bases, with 18 bases separating them. This CDR3 has 17 residues. CDR3 sequence reads: CASSSGITGLVNTEAFF. DNA for the CDR3: TGTGCCAGCAGTTCTGGGATCACAGGGCTGGTGAACACTGAAGCTTTCTTT.

The gene calls are TRBV20-1 and TRBJ1-1; D remains unclear. Deletions cut 1 base from V and 7 bases from J, with 10 bases between. The CDR3 length is 12 residues. From germline, CDR1 is DFQATT and CDR2 SNEGSKA (reference sequence). CDR3 bases: TGCAGTGCTAGAGTCGTGGGCGTTGAAGCTTTCTTT. This codes for CSARVVGVEAFF.

The chain employs TRBV12-3 or TRBV12-4 and TRBJ2-1, with D tentatively TRBD2 (5 bases). The DNA end favors TRBJ2-5, so the J call may be wrong. The CDR3 contains 16 residues. CDR3 protein: CASSLTGRGFQETQYF. DNA of the CDR3: TGTGCCAGCAGTTTAACCGGACGGGGTTTCCAAGAGACCCAGTACTTC.

The rearrangement joins TRBV29-1 to TRBJ2-4; possible D gene TRBD2, 6 bases. Trimming took 0 bases from V and 7 from J, leaving 7 bases between them. Germline V gene data show CDR1 as SQVTM and CDR2 as ANQGSEA. CDR3 length: 12 amino acids. The CDR3 spells CSVEDAGNIQYF. The CDR3, as DNA: TGCAGCGTTGAAGACGCGGGGAACATTCAGTACTTC. The full variable domain, completed using reference TRBV29-1 and TRBJ2-4, is SAVISQKPSRDICQRGTSLTIQCQVDSQVTMMFWYRQQPGQSLTLIATANQGSEATYESGFVIDKFPISRPNLTFSTLTVSNMSPEDSSIYLCSVEDAGNIQYFGAGTRLSVL.

This clonotype was seen more than once but under ten times. The gene calls are TRBV5-5 and TRBJ2-5, with D perhaps matching TRBD1 or TRBD2 (7 bases each). The CDR3 is 16 amino acids. The ends were cut back, 4 bases at V and 4 bases at J, with 20 bases in the middle. Germline V gene lookup returns CDR1 SGHKS and CDR2 YYEKEE (reference sequence). CDR3 amino acids: CASSAYHREGAETQYF. The CDR3 region has the DNA TGTGCCAGCAGCGCCTACCACAGGGAGGGGGCAGAGACCCAGTACTTC.

This clonotype has a handful of counts. The chain couples TRBV20-1 to TRBJ2-5; D is unclear. Trimming took 3 bases from V and 2 from J, leaving 7 bases between them. CDR1 is DFQATT, CDR2 SNEGSKA, per germline (reference sequence). The CDR3 runs 12 residues. The CDR3 region is CSASQRQETQYF. DNA for the CDR3: TGCAGTGCTAGTCAGAGACAAGAGACCCAGTACTTC.

This clonotype was seen a few times. The rearrangement uses TRBV7-6 and TRBJ2-5, with a weak D call TRBD1 (6 bases). Trimming removed 5 bases at V and 0 bases at J, with 10 bases between. The CDR3 has 14 residues. In germline, CDR1 is SGHVS, CDR2 FNYEAQ. The CDR3 here is CASSVWTDQETQYF. The CDR3 DNA sequence: TGTGCCAGCAGCGTTTGGACAGACCAAGAGACCCAGTACTTC.

The gene calls are TRBV28 and TRBJ1-3; D is perhaps TRBD1 (5 bases). V lost 8 bases and J lost 0, with 11 bases in between. This CDR3 comprises 14 residues. Germline CDR1 MDHEN, CDR2 SYDVKM. The CDR3 protein is CASGHALSGNTIYF. CDR3 DNA: TGTGCCAGCGGACACGCTCTCTCTGGAAACACCATATATTTT. The full variable domain, in which reference TRBV28 and TRBJ1-3 provide the parts outside the CDR3, is DVKVTQSSRYLVKRTGEKVFLECVQDMDHENMFWYRQDPGLGLRLIYFSYDVKMKEKGDIPEGYSVSREKKERFSLILESASTNQTSMYLCASGHALSGNTIYFGEGSWLTVV.

The sample holds many counts of this clonotype. The germline gene is not matched at one end of the junction; a read error may be the cause. The chain recombines TRBV4-1 with TRBJ1-2; D uncertain. Germline V lookup: CDR1 MGHRA, CDR2 YSYEKL. The CDR3 length is 14 residues. This CDR3 reads CASSQDGPKYGYTF. The CDR3 bases are TGCGCCAGCAGCCAAGATGGGCCTAAGTATGGCTACACCTTC.

The chain has TRBV5-1 and TRBJ2-5; tentatively, D is TRBD1 (6 bases). Germline CDR1 reads SGHRS; CDR2 reads YFSETQ. The V and J ends lost 1 base and 1 base respectively, with 11 bases between them. The CDR3 has 15 amino acids. CDR3 in DNA: TGCGCCAGCAGCTTGCAGACAGGCACCCAAGAGACCCAGTACTTC. Residues: CASSLQTGTQETQYF.

This chain uses TRBV4-1 with TRBJ1-2; 8 positions agree with TRBD1. Germline V gives CDR1 MGHRA, CDR2 YSYEKL. CDR3 size: 17 residues. V trimming: 4 bases; J trimming: 6 bases; junction bases outside the gene matches: 16. CDR3 loop: CASSPIRGHRGKDGYTF. The CDR3 nucleotides are TGCGCCAGCAGCCCCATCCGCGGCCACAGGGGGAAGGATGGCTACACCTTC.

This clonotype was counted a few times. The chain joins TRBV28 to TRBJ2-2, with 10 bases that match TRBD2. CDR1 is MDHEN, CDR2 SYDVKM, per germline. The ends lost 6 bases at V and 7 bases at J; junction bases unmatched: 11. CDR3 length: 16 amino acids. The CDR3 coding sequence is TGTGCCAGCAGCTCTGCCAGCGGGAGGGCTGGCGGGGAGCTGTTTTTT. Translated: CASSSASGRAGGELFF.